The text below deals with one TCR beta chain. This sample stems from a study of human T cells and chemical hapten exposure. Between the trimmed V and J ends, which lost 3 bases and 4 bases, there was a span of 12 bases. The CDR3 runs to 14 residues. Indicated time point: pre-sensitization, week 0. The sample's treatment: therapeutic diphenylcyclopropenone sensitization with weekly scalp DPC. In TCRdb, the RACE reads were re-called with MiXCR into one record per CDR3 protein. The sample carries some 110,000 distinct CDR3 sequences, less than 15% recorded once. The source is a woman aged 45-59 years with alopecia areata. Some clones in this sample may be carry-over from other donors' samples. The V and J genes are TRBV12-3 or TRBV12-4 and TRBJ1-1; D remains ambiguous. The sequencing used whole blood, collected in connection with sensitization to the hapten diphenylcyclopropenone (DPC). The CDR3 here is CASSLRTSGTEAFF. The CDR3 DNA reads as TGTGCCAGCAGTTTGAGAACCTCCGGCACTGAAGCTTTCTTT.